A selection of T cell receptor beta chains follows, all from one sample in a study of PD-L1 blockade in urothelial cancer. Assay used: immunoSEQ multiplex PCR; TCRdb lists only in-frame clones, some missing. The repertoire holds tens of thousands of clones, around 90% seen once, with about 15% in the top ten. The material was PBMCs, obtained around atezolizumab (anti-PD-L1) treatment. These receptors all come from a woman between 55 and 75 years old with urothelial cancer. Each CDR3 is given with its conserved first and last residue. A D gene is named only where the DNA matches it firmly. Not all rows give a size; the values are once, few, many and, for expanded clones, a class.

clone size: .; V gene: TRBV27; D gene: TRBD1; J gene: TRBJ2-7; CDR3 DNA: TGTGCCAGCAGTTTAGCGTCCGGACAGGACCGCTACGAGCAGTACTTC; CDR3 protein: CASSLASGQDRYEQYF
clone size: .; V gene: TRBV10-3; D gene: .; J gene: TRBJ1-1; CDR3 DNA: TGTGCCGCCGGGAAGGAGCTTAGCACTGAAGCTTTCTTT; CDR3 protein: CAAGKELSTEAFF
clone size: .; V gene: TRBV28; D gene: TRBD2; J gene: TRBJ2-7; CDR3 DNA: TGTGCCAGCAGTCCGGGGGGGACCTACGAGCAGTACTTC; CDR3 protein: CASSPGGTYEQYF
clone size: .; V gene: TRBV10-3; D gene: .; J gene: TRBJ2-7; CDR3 DNA: TGTGCCATCAGTGAAAGGCAGGGTCTGAGCTCCTACGAGCAGTACTTC; CDR3 protein: CAISERQGLSSYEQYF
clone size: .; V gene: TRBV18; D gene: .; J gene: TRBJ1-6; CDR3 DNA: TGTGCCAGCTCACCCTTTGACAGTGATAATTCACCCCTCCACTTT; CDR3 protein: CASSPFDSDNSPLHF
clone size: once; V gene: TRBV5-1; D gene: .; J gene: TRBJ1-1; CDR3 DNA: TGCGCCAGCAGCTTGGTCCTGGGCGGGAGGACTGAAGCTTTCTTT; CDR3 protein: CASSLVLGGRTEAFF
clone size: .; V gene: TRBV4-1; D gene: TRBD1; J gene: TRBJ2-7; CDR3 DNA: TGCGCCAGCAGCGAATCCGGGACAGGGCTCTCGGGGGAGCAGTACTTC; CDR3 protein: CASSESGTGLSGEQYF
clone size: once; V gene: TRBV18; D gene: .; J gene: TRBJ2-3; CDR3 DNA: TGTGCCAGCTCCATGGAGGATACGCAGTATTTT; CDR3 protein: CASSMEDTQYF
clone size: .; V gene: TRBV10-3; D gene: .; J gene: TRBJ1-5; CDR3 DNA: TGTGCCATCAGCCGGACAGATAATCAGCCCCAGCATTTT; CDR3 protein: CAISRTDNQPQHF
clone size: .; V gene: TRBV2; D gene: .; J gene: TRBJ2-7; CDR3 DNA: TGTGCCAGCAGTGAAGCGGGGGCCGGGCTGTACGAGCAGTACTTC; CDR3 protein: CASSEAGAGLYEQYF
clone size: .; V gene: TRBV5-1; D gene: TRBD1; J gene: TRBJ2-4; CDR3 DNA: TGCGCCAGCAGCGGAGGGACAGGGTCCAAAAACATTCAGTACTTC; CDR3 protein: CASSGGTGSKNIQYF
clone size: .; V gene: TRBV6-1; D gene: TRBD2; J gene: TRBJ2-1; CDR3 DNA: TGTGCCAGCAGTGAAGCTGGGACTAGCGGGAGAGGTGAGCAGTTCTTC; CDR3 protein: CASSEAGTSGRGEQFF
clone size: .; V gene: TRBV21-1; D gene: .; J gene: TRBJ1-5; CDR3 DNA: TGTGCCAGCAGCAAAAAAAAATCCCCCGGGACAGGGAGAGGGTATAGCAATCAGCCCCAGCATTTT; CDR3 protein: CASSKKKSPGTGRGYSNQPQHF
clone size: .; V gene: TRBV5-4; D gene: TRBD2; J gene: TRBJ2-7; CDR3 DNA: TGTGCCAGCAGCTACGGGACTAGCTACGCCTCCTACGAGCAGTACTTC; CDR3 protein: CASSYGTSYASYEQYF
clone size: once; V gene: TRBV5-1; D gene: TRBD1; J gene: TRBJ1-2; CDR3 DNA: TGCGCCAGCAGCTCCGGACAGGACCGTCGGGGCTACACCTTC; CDR3 protein: CASSSGQDRRGYTF
clone size: .; V gene: TRBV2; D gene: TRBD2; J gene: TRBJ2-7; CDR3 DNA: TGTGCCAGCAGGGGCCTAGCGGGTGGGGAGCAGTACTTC; CDR3 protein: CASRGLAGGEQYF
clone size: .; V gene: TRBV14; D gene: .; J gene: TRBJ1-6; CDR3 DNA: TGTGCCAGCAGCCAATTTAGCTCCTATAATTCACCCCTCCACTTT; CDR3 protein: CASSQFSSYNSPLHF
clone size: few; V gene: TRBV19; D gene: .; J gene: TRBJ2-7; CDR3 DNA: TGTGCCAGTAGTCCGCGCCTAGCAGACGAGCAGTACTTC; CDR3 protein: CASSPRLADEQYF
clone size: .; V gene: TRBV7-9; D gene: TRBD2; J gene: TRBJ2-1; CDR3 DNA: TGTGCCAGCAGCCCTTATCACAGCGGGAGGAGCTCCTACAATGAGCAGTTCTTC; CDR3 protein: CASSPYHSGRSSYNEQFF
clone size: .; V gene: TRBV9; D gene: .; J gene: TRBJ2-3; CDR3 DNA: TGTGCCAGCAGCGTAGACGTGGAGCCGTGGGTTAGCACAGATACGCAGTATTTT; CDR3 protein: CASSVDVEPWVSTDTQYF
clone size: .; V gene: TRBV4-3; D gene: .; J gene: TRBJ2-2; CDR3 DNA: TGCGCCAGCAGCCAAGATTCTGGGGGCCGGACCGGGGAGCTGTTTTTT; CDR3 protein: CASSQDSGGRTGELFF
clone size: few; V gene: TRBV15; D gene: .; J gene: TRBJ2-5; CDR3 DNA: TGTGCCACCAGCGAGGCAGCTCGCCAAGAGACCCAGTACTTC; CDR3 protein: CATSEAARQETQYF